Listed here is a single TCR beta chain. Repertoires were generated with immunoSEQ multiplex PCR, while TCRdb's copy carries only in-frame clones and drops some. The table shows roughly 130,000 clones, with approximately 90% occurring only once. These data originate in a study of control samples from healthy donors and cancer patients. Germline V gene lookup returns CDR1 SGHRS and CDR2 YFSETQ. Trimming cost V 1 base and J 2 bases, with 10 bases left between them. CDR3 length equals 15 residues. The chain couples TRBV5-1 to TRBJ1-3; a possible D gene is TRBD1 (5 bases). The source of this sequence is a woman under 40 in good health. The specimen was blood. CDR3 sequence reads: CASSLTGSPGNTIYF. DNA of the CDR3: TGCGCCAGCAGCTTGACAGGATCCCCTGGAAACACCATATATTTT. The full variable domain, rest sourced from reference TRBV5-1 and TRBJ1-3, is KAGVTQTPRYLIKTRGQQVTLSCSPISGHRSVSWYQQTPGQGLQFLFEYFSETQRNKGNFPGRFSGRQFSNSRSEMNVSTLELGDSALYLCASSLTGSPGNTIYFGEGSWLTVV.